This passage covers 6 T cell receptor beta chains from one sample sequenced in a study of T cell responses to AZD1222 COVID-19 vaccine. Assay used: immunoSEQ multiplex PCR; TCRdb lists only in-frame clones, some missing. The repertoire has 95,000 to 120,000 clones, about 87% of them found once; the top ten carry about 6.5%. Sample: peripheral blood, taken 28 days after the second AZD1222 dose. The source of these receptors is an adult who received the AZD1222 COVID-19 vaccine.

The chain carries TRBV19 and TRBJ1-4; D not certain. The ends were cut back, 0 bases at V and 3 bases at J, with 5 bases in the middle. Germline V CDR1 and CDR2: LNHDA, SQIVND (reference sequence). This CDR3 has 14 amino acids. The CDR3 coding sequence is TGTGCCAGTAGTATAGAGGGATCTAATGAAAAACTGTTTTTT. As protein: CASSIEGSNEKLFF.

This clone was seen a few times. The gene calls are TRBV11-2 and TRBJ1-4; D gene uncertain. Germline V gives CDR1 SGHAT, CDR2 FQNNGV. This CDR3 is built from 16 residues. The ends were cut back, 0 bases at V and 3 bases at J, with 11 bases in the middle. CDR3 DNA: TGTGCCAGCAGCTTAGAATTAGCCCTACCTAATGAAAAACTGTTTTTT. It yields the protein CASSLELALPNEKLFF.

V usage is TRBV6-2 or TRBV6-3 and J usage is TRBJ1-2; D call uncertain. The CDR3 has 14 amino acids. Germline V gene lookup returns CDR1 MNHEY and CDR2 SVGEGT. Trimming stripped 2 bases from V and 8 bases from J, with 15 bases between. The CDR3 sequence: CASSYQTTGVGYTF. CDR3 DNA: TGTGCCAGCAGTTACCAAACCACTGGGGTCGGCTACACCTTC.

The genes are TRBV4-3 and TRBJ2-7; no clear D gene. The V end was cut by 0 bases, the J end by 2 bases, with 11 bases between. The CDR3 length is 15 residues. Germline values: CDR1 LGHNA, CDR2 YSLEER. The CDR3 spells CASSQDGSEPYEQYF. In DNA form, the CDR3 reads TGCGCCAGCAGCCAAGATGGGTCAGAACCCTACGAGCAGTACTTC.

On this clone itself: Other DNA sequences in the same sample also yield this CDR3. The chain combines TRBV19 with TRBJ1-5; D possibly corresponds to TRBD1 (5 bases). Germline V lookup: CDR1 LNHDA, CDR2 SQIVND (reference sequence). The CDR3 is 14 residues long. Between the trimmed V and J ends, which lost 1 base and 3 bases, there was a span of 7 bases. The CDR3 loop reads CASSIGQLNQPQHF. The CDR3 DNA sequence: TGTGCCAGTAGTATAGGACAGCTCAATCAGCCCCAGCATTTT.

V usage is TRBV11-2 and J usage is TRBJ1-6, with a tentative D call TRBD1 (5 bases). The CDR3 contains 14 residues. Germline V gives CDR1 SGHAT, CDR2 FQNNGV. V dropped 6 bases and J dropped 10 bases, with 16 bases sitting between them. The CDR3 protein is CASRREGARSPLHF. CDR3 sequence (DNA): TGTGCCAGCAGACGTGAAGGGGCCCGATCACCCCTCCACTTT.